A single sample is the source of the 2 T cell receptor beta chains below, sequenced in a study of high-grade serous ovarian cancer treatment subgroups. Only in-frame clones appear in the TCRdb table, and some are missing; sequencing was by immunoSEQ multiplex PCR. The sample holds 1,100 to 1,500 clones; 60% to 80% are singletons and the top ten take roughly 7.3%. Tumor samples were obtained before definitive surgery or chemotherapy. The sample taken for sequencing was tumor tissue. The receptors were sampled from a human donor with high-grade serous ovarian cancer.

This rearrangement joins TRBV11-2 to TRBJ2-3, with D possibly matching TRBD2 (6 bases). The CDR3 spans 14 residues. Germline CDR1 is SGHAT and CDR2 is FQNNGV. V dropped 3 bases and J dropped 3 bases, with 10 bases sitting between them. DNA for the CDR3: TGTGCCAGCAGCTTTACGCGGGGAACAGATACGCAGTATTTT. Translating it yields CASSFTRGTDTQYF.

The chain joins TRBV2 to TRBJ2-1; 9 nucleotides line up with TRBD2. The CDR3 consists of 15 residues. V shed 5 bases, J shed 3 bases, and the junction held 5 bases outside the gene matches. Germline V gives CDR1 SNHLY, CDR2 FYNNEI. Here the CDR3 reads CASSLLAGDYNEQFF. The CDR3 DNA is TGTGCCAGCAGTCTCTTAGCGGGGGACTACAATGAGCAGTTCTTC.